This TCR beta chain was found in a study of T cell changes during pregnancy in multiple sclerosis (dated by TCRdb to between 2019 and 2020). For the study in its entirety: Changes in the T cell repertoire over the course of pregnancy were examined in this study in women with multiple sclerosis.

The library relied on the immunoSEQ multiplex PCR assay. Entries here come from immuneACCESS through TCRdb and include only in-frame sequences with V and J called. Some clones fail to appear in such tables; in the studies checked, an unresolved V gene covers under half of the shortfall, and the cause of the remainder is unknown. This sample has 75,000 to 100,000 clones in its table, and about nine tenths of those were observed once. Over 1.5% of the sample is taken by the ten largest. The CDR3 numbers 14 residues from cysteine through phenylalanine. CDR3 DNA only is kept here, 42 bases in frame from base 1. V gives up 0 bases and J gives up 3 bases, and the segment between their germline ends measures 9 bases. Reading the germline V gene gives CDR1 ENHRY and CDR2 SYGVKD. Points on this clone: Its antigen remains unidentified. Base quality data are lacking; no much larger clone is found one base away.

The sample here was peripheral blood, taken after pregnancy. In this chain, TRBV10-3 is recombined with TRBJ2-7; the D gene remains uncertain. This TCR was sampled from a female donor in good health, enrolled as a control in a pregnancy study. The base sequence is TGTGCCATCAGTGAGTCATCACAGTTCTACGAGCAGTACTTC. This translates into CAISESSQFYEQYF.